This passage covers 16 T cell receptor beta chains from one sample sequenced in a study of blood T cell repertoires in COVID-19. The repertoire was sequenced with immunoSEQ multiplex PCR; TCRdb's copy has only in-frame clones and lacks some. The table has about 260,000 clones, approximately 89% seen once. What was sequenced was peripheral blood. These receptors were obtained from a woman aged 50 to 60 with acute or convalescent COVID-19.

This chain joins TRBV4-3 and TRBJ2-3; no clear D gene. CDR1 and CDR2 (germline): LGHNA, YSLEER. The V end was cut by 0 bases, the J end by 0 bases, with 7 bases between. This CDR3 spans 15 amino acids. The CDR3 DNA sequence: TGCGCCAGCAGCCAAGAGTATACTAGCACAGATACGCAGTATTTT. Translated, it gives CASSQEYTSTDTQYF.

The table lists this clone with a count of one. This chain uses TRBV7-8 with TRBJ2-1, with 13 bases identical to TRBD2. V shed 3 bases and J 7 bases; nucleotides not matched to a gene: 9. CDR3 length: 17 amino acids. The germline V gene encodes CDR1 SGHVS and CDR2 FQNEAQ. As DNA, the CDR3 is TGTGCCAGCAGCTTTCAGGGGACTAGCGGGAACTCGAATGAGCAGTTCTTC. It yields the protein CASSFQGTSGNSNEQFF.

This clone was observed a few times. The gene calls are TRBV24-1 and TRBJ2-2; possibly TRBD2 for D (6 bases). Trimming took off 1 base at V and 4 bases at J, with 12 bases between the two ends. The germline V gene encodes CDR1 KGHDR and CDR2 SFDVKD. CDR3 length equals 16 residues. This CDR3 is CATSDFDHGGTGELFF. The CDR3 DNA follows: TGTGCCACCAGTGATTTTGATCACGGGGGCACCGGGGAGCTGTTTTTT.

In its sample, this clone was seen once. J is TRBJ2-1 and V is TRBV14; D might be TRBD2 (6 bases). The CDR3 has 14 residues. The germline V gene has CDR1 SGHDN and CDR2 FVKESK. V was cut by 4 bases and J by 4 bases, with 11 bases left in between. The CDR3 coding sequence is TGTGCCAGCAGCCCCCCGGGACTTTACAATGAGCAGTTCTTC. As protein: CASSPPGLYNEQFF. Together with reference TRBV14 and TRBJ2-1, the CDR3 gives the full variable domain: EAGVTQFPSHSVIEKGQTVTLRCDPISGHDNLYWYRRVMGKEIKFLLHFVKESKQDESGMPNNRFLAERTGGTYSTLKVQPAELEDSGVYFCASSPPGLYNEQFFGPGTRLTVL.

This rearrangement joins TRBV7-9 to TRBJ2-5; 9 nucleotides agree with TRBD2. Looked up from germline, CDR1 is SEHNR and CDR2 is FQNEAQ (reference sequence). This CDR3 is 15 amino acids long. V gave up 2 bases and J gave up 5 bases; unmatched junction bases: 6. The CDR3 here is CASSLLSGSSETQYF. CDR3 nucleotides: TGTGCCAGCAGCTTACTTAGCGGGAGTTCGGAGACCCAGTACTTC.

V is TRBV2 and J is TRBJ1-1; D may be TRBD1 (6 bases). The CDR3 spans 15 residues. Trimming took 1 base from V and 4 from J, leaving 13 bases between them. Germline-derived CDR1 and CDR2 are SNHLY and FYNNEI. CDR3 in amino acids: CASSEVWGQVTEAFF. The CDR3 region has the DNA TGTGCCAGCAGTGAAGTTTGGGGGCAAGTCACTGAAGCTTTCTTT. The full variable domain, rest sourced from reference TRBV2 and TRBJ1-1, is EPEVTQTPSHQVTQMGQEVILRCVPISNHLYFYWYRQILGQKVEFLVSFYNNEISEKSEIFDDQFSVERPDGSNFTLKIRSTKLEDSAMYFCASSEVWGQVTEAFFGQGTRLTVV.

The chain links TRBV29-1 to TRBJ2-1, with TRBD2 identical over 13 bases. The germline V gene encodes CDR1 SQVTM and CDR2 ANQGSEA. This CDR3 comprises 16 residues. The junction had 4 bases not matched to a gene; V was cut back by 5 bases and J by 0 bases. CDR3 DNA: TGCAGCGTTTCAAGGACTAGCGGGAGCTCCTACAATGAGCAGTTCTTC. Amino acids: CSVSRTSGSSYNEQFF.

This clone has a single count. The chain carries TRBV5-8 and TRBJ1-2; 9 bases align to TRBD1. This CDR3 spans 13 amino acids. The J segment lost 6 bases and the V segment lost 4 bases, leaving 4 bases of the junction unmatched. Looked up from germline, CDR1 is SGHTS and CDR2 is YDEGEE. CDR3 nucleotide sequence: TGTGCCAGCAGCACAGGACAGGGGAATGGCTACACCTTC. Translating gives CASSTGQGNGYTF.

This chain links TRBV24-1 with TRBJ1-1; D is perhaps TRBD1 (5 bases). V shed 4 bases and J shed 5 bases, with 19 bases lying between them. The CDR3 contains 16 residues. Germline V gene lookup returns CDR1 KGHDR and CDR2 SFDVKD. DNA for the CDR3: TGTGCCACCAGTGAAGCGGGGACCCTGGTGTTAACTGAAGCTTTCTTT. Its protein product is CATSEAGTLVLTEAFF.

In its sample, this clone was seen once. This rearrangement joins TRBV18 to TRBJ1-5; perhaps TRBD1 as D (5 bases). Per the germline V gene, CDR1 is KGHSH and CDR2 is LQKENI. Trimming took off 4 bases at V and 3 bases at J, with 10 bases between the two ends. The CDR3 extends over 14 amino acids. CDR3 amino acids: CASSLQAINQPQHF. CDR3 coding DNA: TGTGCCAGCTCACTACAGGCGATCAATCAGCCCCAGCATTTT.

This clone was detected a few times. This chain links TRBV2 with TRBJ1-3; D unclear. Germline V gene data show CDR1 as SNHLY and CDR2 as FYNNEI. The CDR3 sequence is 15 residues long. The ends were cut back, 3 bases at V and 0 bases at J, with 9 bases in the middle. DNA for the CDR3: TGTGCCAGCAGTGACCGCGTCCACTCTGGAAACACCATATATTTT. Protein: CASSDRVHSGNTIYF.

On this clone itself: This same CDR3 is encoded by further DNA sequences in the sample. CDR3 in amino acids: CASSYSPGRTEAFF. DNA for the CDR3: TGTGCCAGCAGTTACTCCCCCGGGAGGACTGAAGCTTTCTTT. The rearrangement joins TRBV6-5 to TRBJ1-1; D unresolved. The CDR3 contains 14 residues. Trimming left V 0 bases short and J 5 bases short, with 10 bases between. Germline V gives CDR1 MNHEY, CDR2 SVGAGI.

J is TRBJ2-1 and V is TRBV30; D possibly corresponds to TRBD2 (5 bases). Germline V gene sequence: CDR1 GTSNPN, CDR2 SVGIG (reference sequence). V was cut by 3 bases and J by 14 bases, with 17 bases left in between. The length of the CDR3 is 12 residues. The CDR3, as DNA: TGTGCCTGGAGGGGGAGAGAGGCCCCCGAGTTCTTC. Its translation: CAWRGREAPEFF.

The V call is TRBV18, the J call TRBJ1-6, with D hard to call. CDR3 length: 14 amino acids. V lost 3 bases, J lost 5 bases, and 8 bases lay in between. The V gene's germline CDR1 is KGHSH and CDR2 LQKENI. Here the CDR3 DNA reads TGTGCCAGCTCACCGGAGTGGCATAATTCACCCCTCCACTTT. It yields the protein CASSPEWHNSPLHF.

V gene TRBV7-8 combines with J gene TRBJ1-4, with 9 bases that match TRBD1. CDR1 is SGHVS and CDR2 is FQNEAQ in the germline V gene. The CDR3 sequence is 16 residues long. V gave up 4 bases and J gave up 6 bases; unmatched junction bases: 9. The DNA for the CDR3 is TGTGCCAGCAGCTCCTACAACAGGGGGCTGGATGAAAAACTGTTTTTT. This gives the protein CASSSYNRGLDEKLFF.

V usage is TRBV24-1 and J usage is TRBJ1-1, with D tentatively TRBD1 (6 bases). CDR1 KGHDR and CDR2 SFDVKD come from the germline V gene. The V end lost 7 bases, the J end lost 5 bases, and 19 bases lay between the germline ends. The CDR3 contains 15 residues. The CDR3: CATSTNRASGTEAFF. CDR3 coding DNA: TGTGCCACCAGCACAAACAGGGCTTCGGGGACTGAAGCTTTCTTT.